This paragraph reports one TCR beta chain. What it binds is unknown. Here immunoSEQ multiplex PCR was the method, and the copy in TCRdb shows in-frame clones only, minus some. The sample records over 100,000 clones, about 92% being singletons. This sample is part of a study of T cell repertoires and HLA-DP antigens. Study information: Versus self, one alloantigen differed at one groove amino acid, the other at roughly ten. The donors, ranging 18-to-29 to 60-to-69 years, included a couple of males and one female.

The CDR3 has 13 residues. J was trimmed by 4 bases and V by 5 bases; bases with no gene match: 4. Germline V gene lookup returns CDR1 MNHNY and CDR2 SVGAGI (reference sequence). This clonotype was sampled from a woman younger than 35 in good health and CMV-seronegative. Sequencing used CD4+ T cells from PBMCs. The rearrangement links TRBV6-6 to TRBJ2-7, with TRBD2 matching 8 bases. The CDR3 nucleotides read TGTGCCAGCAGTCAAAGCGGGAGTTACGAGCAGTACTTC. The encoded protein is CASSQSGSYEQYF.